Below are 5 T cell receptor beta chains sequenced from a single sample in a study of cytomegalovirus exposure and HLA in healthy donors. The PCR was carried out with 60 Vbeta primers and 13 Jbeta primers. The repertoire was sequenced with immunoSEQ multiplex PCR; TCRdb's copy has only in-frame clones and lacks some. The sample totals 100,000 to 150,000 clones; its top ten clones hold more than 1.5%. Material: PBMCs. The receptors were sampled from a woman between 40 and 50 years old in good health and CMV-seropositive.

The chain has TRBV18 and TRBJ2-7; possibly TRBD1 for D (6 bases). Trimming shortened V by 6 bases and J by 5 bases, and 17 bases separated the two germline ends. CDR3 size: 14 residues. Germline CDR1 KGHSH, CDR2 LQKENI. The CDR3 sequence is CASSRSGQIDEQYF. The CDR3 region has the DNA TGTGCCAGCTCCCGCAGCGGACAGATCGACGAGCAGTACTTC.

The rearrangement joins TRBV6-6 to TRBJ2-7; TRBD1 matches at 9 bases. This CDR3 has 14 residues. V lost 11 bases and J lost 4; bases outside the gene matches: 12. Looked up from germline, CDR1 is MNHNY and CDR2 is SVGAGI (reference sequence). This CDR3 reads CACCVGQGFYEQYF. For the CDR3, the DNA is TGTGCCTGCTGTGTGGGACAGGGATTTTACGAGCAGTACTTC.

The chain uses TRBV7-9 and TRBJ1-1; D is ambiguous. V lost 4 bases and J lost 7, with 10 bases in between. CDR3 length: 12 amino acids. CDR1 SEHNR and CDR2 FQNEAQ come from the germline V gene (reference sequence). As DNA, the CDR3 is TGTGCCAGCAGCTCCGGGGTCTTTGAAGCTTTCTTT. Translated: CASSSGVFEAFF.

The chain carries TRBV6-6 and TRBJ1-5; D may be TRBD1 (5 bases). The CDR3 spans 13 residues. Germline V gives CDR1 MNHNY, CDR2 SVGAGI (reference sequence). V was trimmed by 8 bases and J by 3 bases, leaving 11 bases between them. The chain's CDR3 is CASGASDNQPQHF. CDR3 nucleotide sequence: TGTGCCAGCGGGGCCTCGGACAATCAGCCCCAGCATTTT.

The CDR3 nucleotides read TGTGCCAGTAGTATACGTGAGGCTAATGAAAAACTGTTTTTT. As protein: CASSIREANEKLFF. This sequence joins TRBV19 and TRBJ1-4; D gene uncertain. The CDR3 loop spans 14 amino acids. CDR1 LNHDA and CDR2 SQIVND come from the germline V gene (reference sequence). V lost 2 bases and J 3 bases, leaving 7 bases between the germline ends.